This T cell receptor beta chain was identified in a study of T cell repertoires in cytomegalovirus infection. General study results and limits: Carriers of CMV plus the relevant HLA were identified by cumulative public TCR beta family frequency.

A single record per CDR3 protein comes from TCRdb applying MiXCR to the reads. The repertoire has roughly 600,000 distinct CDR3 sequences, roughly 26% of them found once; the top ten carry approximately 8.2%. Trimming stripped 4 bases from V and 6 bases from J, with 4 bases between. Germline V gives CDR1 SQVTM, CDR2 ANQGSEA. The CDR3 is 10 residues long. This clonotype has more than one count but fewer than ten. Its antigen remains unknown. Sequences were obtained from CD8+ T cells from PBMCs. The sequence was collected from a human donor in good health (CMV status not recorded). Some clones in this sample may be carry-over from other donors' samples. The genes are TRBV29-1 and TRBJ2-1; D is ambiguous. In nucleotides, the CDR3 is TGCAGCGTTGTTACCAATGAGCAGTTCTTC. It codes for CSVVTNEQFF.